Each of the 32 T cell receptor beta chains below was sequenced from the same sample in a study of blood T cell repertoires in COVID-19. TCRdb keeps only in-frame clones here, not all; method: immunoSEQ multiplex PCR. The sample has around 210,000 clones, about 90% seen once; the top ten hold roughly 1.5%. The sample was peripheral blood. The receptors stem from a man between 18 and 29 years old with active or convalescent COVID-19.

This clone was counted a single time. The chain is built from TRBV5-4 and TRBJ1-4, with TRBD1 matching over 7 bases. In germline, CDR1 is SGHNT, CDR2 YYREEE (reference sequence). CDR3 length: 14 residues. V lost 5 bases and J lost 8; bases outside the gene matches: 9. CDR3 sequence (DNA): TGTGCCAGCAGTAAACAGGGGATAGACGAAAAACTGTTTTTT. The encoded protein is CASSKQGIDEKLFF.

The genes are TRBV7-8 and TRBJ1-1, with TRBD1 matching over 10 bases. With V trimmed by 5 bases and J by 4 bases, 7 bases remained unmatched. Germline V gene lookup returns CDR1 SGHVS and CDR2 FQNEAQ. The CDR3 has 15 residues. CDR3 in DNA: TGTGCCAGCAGCCACCGGGACAGGGGTGGCACTGAAGCTTTCTTT. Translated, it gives CASSHRDRGGTEAFF.

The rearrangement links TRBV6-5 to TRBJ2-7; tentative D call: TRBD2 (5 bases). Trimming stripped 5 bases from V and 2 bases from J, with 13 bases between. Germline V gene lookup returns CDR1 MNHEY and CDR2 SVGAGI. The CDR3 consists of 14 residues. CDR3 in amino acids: CASSSGIRAYEQYF. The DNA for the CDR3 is TGTGCCAGCAGTAGCGGAATCCGGGCCTACGAGCAGTACTTC.

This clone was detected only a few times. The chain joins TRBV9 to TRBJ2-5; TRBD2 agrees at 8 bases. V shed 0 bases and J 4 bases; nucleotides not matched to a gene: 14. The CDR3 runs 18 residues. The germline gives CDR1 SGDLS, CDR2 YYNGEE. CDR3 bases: TGTGCCAGCAGCGTAGACCCTCCTTCAGCGGGAGTCCTAGAGACCCAGTACTTC. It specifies CASSVDPPSAGVLETQYF.

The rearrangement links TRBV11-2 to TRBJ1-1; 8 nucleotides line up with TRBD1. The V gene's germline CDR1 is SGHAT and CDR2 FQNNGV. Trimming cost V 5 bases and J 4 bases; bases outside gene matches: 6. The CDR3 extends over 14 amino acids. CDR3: CASSQGQGPTEAFF. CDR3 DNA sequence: TGTGCCAGCAGCCAAGGACAGGGTCCCACTGAAGCTTTCTTT.

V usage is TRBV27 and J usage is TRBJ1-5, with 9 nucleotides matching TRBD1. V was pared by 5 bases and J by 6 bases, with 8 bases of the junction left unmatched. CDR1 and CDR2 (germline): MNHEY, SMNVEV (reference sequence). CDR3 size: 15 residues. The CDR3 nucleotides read TGTGCCAGCAGTCTATTTACAGGGGGCGGTCAGCCCCAGCATTTT. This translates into CASSLFTGGGQPQHF.

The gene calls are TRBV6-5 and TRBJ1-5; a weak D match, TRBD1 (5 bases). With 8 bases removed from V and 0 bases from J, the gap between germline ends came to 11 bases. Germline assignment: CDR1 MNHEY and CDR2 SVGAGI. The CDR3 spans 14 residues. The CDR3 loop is CASVTGGSNQPQHF. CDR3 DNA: TGTGCCAGCGTTACCGGGGGTAGCAATCAGCCCCAGCATTTT.

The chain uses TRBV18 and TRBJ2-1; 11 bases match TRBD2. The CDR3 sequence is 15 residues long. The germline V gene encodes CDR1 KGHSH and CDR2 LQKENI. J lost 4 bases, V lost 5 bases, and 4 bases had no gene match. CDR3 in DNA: TGTGCCAGCTCAGGGACTAGCGGACCTTACAATGAGCAGTTCTTC. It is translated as CASSGTSGPYNEQFF.

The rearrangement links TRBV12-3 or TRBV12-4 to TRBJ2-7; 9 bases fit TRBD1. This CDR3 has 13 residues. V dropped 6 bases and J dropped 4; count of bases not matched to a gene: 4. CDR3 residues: CASSTGGMYEQYF. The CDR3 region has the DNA TGTGCCAGCAGCACAGGGGGCATGTACGAGCAGTACTTC.

CDR3 protein: CAWSVKGGNTEAFF. In nucleotides, the CDR3 is TGTGCCTGGAGTGTAAAAGGGGGGAACACTGAAGCTTTCTTT. The rearrangement uses TRBV30 and TRBJ1-1; maybe TRBD1 (6 bases). The CDR3 has 14 residues. Trimming stripped 0 bases from V and 1 base from J, with 9 bases between. Germline V gene data show CDR1 as GTSNPN and CDR2 as SVGIG (reference sequence).

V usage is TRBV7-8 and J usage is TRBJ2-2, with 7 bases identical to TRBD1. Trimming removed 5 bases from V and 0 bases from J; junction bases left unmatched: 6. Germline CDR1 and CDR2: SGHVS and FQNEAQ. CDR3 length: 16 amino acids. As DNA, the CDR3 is TGTGCCAGCAGCCCCCGACAGGGAACGAACACCGGGGAGCTGTTTTTT. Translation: CASSPRQGTNTGELFF.

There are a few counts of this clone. CDR3 loop: CASSQVSASRLLYQETQYF. The CDR3 DNA is TGTGCCAGCAGCCAAGTATCGGCTTCGAGACTCTTGTACCAAGAGACCCAGTACTTC. The V gene is TRBV14, the J gene TRBJ2-5; no clear D gene. Germline lookup yields CDR1 SGHDN and CDR2 FVKESK. There are 19 residues in the CDR3. Trimming removed 1 base from V and 0 bases from J, with 21 bases in between.

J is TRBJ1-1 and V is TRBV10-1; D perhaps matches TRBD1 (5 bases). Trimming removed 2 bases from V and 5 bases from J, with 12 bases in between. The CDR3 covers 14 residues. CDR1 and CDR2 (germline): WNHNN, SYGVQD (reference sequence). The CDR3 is CASSEIWGETEAFF. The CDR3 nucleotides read TGCGCCAGCAGTGAGATATGGGGGGAGACTGAAGCTTTCTTT.

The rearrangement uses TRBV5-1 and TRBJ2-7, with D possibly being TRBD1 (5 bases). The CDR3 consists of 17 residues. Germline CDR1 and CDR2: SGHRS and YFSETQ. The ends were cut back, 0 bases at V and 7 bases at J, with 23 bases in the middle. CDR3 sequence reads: CASSLVSGDRGGREQYF. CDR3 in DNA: TGCGCCAGCAGCTTGGTGTCGGGCGATAGGGGCGGCCGGGAGCAGTACTTC.

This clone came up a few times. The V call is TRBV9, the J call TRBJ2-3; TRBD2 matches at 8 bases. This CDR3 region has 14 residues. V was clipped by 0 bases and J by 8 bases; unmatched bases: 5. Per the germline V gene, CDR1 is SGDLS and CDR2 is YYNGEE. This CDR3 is CASSVGTRGGTQYF. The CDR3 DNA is TGTGCCAGCAGCGTAGGTACCCGGGGGGGTACGCAGTATTTT.

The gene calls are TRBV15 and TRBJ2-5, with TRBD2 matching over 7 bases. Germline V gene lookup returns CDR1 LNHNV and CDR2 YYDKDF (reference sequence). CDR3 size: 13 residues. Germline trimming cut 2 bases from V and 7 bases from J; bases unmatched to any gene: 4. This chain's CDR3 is CATSRNGEGTQYF. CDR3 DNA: TGTGCCACCAGCAGAAATGGGGAGGGGACCCAGTACTTC.

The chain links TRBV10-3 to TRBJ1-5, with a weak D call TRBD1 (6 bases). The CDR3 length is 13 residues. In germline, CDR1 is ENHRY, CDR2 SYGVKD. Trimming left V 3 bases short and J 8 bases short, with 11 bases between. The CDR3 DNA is TGTGCCATCAGTGACGAGGGGGTGAAGCCCCAGCATTTT. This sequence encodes CAISDEGVKPQHF.

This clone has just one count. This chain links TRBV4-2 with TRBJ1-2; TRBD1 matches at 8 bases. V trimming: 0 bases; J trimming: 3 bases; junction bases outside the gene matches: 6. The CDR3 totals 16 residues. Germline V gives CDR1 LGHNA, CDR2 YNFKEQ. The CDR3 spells CASSQDIQGGYYGYTF. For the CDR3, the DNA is TGTGCCAGCAGCCAAGATATACAGGGGGGTTACTATGGCTACACCTTC.

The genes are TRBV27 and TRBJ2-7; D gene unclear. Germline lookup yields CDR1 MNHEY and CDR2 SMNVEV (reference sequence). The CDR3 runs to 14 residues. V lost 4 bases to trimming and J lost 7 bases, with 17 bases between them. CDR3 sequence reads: CASSSTPRGLEQYF. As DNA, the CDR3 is TGTGCCAGCAGTTCCACCCCCCGAGGATTGGAGCAGTACTTC.

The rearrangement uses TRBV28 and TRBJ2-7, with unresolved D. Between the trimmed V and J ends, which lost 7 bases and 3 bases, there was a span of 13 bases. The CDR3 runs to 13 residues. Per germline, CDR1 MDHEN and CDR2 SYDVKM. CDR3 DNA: TGTGCCAGCATAGGCGGAGCCCTCTACGAGCAGTACTTC. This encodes CASIGGALYEQYF.

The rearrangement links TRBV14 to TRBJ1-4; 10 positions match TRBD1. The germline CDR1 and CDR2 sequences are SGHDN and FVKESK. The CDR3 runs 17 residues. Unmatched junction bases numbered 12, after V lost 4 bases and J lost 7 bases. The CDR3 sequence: CASSPPDGTGVGEKLFF. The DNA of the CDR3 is TGTGCCAGCAGCCCACCCGACGGGACAGGGGTGGGTGAAAAACTGTTTTTT.

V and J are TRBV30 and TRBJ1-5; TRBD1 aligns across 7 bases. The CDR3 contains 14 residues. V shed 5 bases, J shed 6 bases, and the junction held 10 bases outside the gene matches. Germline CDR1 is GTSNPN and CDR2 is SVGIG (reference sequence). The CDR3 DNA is TGTGCCTGGTCCTCCCCAGGGGGAAGTCAGCCCCAGCATTTT. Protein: CAWSSPGGSQPQHF.

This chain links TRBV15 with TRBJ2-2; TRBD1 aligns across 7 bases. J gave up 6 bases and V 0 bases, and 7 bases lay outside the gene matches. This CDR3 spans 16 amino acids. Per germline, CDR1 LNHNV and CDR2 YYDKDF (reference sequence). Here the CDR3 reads CATSREVTGKAGELFF. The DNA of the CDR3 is TGTGCCACCAGCAGAGAGGTGACAGGGAAAGCCGGGGAGCTGTTTTTT.

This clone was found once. Written as DNA, the CDR3 is TGCGCCAGCAGCTTGACAGACCGCAACACTGAAGCTTTCTTT. Translation: CASSLTDRNTEAFF. The V gene is TRBV5-1, the J gene TRBJ1-1, with D unresolved. With 1 base removed from V and 2 bases from J, the gap between germline ends came to 9 bases. The germline V gene encodes CDR1 SGHRS and CDR2 YFSETQ. The CDR3 runs 14 residues.

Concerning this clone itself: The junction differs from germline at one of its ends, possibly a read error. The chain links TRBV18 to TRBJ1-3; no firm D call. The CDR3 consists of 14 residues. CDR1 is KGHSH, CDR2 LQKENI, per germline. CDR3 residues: CASSPLSGRDSPIF. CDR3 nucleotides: TGTGCCAGCTCACCACTTAGTGGTCGTGATTCTCCCATTTTT. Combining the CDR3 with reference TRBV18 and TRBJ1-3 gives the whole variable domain NAGVMQNPRHLVRRRGQEARLRCSPMKGHSHVYWYRQLPEEGLKFMVYLQKENIIDESGMPKERFSAEFPKEGPSILRIQQVVRGDSAAYFCASSPLSGRDSPIFGEGSWLTVV.

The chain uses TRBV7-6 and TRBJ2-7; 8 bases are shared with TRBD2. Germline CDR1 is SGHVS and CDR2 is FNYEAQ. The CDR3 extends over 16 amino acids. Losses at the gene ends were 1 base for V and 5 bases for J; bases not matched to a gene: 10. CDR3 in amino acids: CASSLELPGLGNEQYF. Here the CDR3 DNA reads TGTGCCAGCAGCTTAGAGCTGCCGGGACTAGGGAACGAGCAGTACTTC.

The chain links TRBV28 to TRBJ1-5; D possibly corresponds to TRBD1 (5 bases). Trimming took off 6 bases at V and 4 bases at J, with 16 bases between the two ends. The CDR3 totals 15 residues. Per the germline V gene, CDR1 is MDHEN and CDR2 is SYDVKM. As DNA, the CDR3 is TGTGCCAGCAGGGGGGTGGGACTTCAGAATCAGCCCCAGCATTTT. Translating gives CASRGVGLQNQPQHF.

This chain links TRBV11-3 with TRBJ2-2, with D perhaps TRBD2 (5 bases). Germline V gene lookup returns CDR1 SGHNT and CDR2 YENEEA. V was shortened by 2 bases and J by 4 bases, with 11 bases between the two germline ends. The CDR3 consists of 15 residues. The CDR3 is CASSLLGRGTGELFF. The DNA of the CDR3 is TGTGCCAGCAGCTTATTGGGGAGAGGCACCGGGGAGCTGTTTTTT.

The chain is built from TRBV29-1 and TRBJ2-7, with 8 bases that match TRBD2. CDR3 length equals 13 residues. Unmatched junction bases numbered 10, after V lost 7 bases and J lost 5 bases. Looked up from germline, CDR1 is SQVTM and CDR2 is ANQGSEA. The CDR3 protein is CSALAGVYHEQYF. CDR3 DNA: TGCAGCGCTCTAGCGGGTGTCTACCACGAGCAGTACTTC.

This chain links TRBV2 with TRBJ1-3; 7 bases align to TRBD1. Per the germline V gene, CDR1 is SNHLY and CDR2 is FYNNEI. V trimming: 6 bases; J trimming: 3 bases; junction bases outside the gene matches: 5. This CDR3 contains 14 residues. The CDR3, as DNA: TGTGCCAGCAGAGGGCAGGGGGATGGAAACACCATATATTTT. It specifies CASRGQGDGNTIYF.

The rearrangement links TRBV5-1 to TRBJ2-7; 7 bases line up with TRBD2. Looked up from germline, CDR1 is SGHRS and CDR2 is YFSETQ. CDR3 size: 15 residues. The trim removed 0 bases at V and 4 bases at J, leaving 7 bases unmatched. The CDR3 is CASSLEGRGGYEQYF. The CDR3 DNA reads TGCGCCAGCAGCTTGGAGGGTCGCGGGGGTTACGAGCAGTACTTC.

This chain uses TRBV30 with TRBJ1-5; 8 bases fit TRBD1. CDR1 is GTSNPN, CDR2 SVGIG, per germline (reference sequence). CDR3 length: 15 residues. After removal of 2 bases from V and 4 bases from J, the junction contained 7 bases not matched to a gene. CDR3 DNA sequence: TGTGCCTGGAGTCCAGGGGGCGGTAGGAATCAGCCCCAGCATTTT. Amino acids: CAWSPGGGRNQPQHF.